The 30 T cell receptor beta chains presented below share a single source sample, sequenced in a study of blood T cells in healthy people across ages. Together with a sample-barcoded 5' primer, a J-beta primer mix was included in a second PCR lasting roughly 6 to 12 cycles. Using its own MiXCR run on the 5' RACE reads, TCRdb lists one record per CDR3 protein. The table lists approximately 810,000 distinct CDR3 sequences, around 30% of them singletons. Sequencing used blood. These receptors were obtained from a woman aged 80 or over in good health.

The chain employs TRBV3-1 and TRBJ2-1; D remains ambiguous. The CDR3 covers 14 residues. The germline V gene encodes CDR1 LGHDT and CDR2 YNNKEL (reference sequence). The V end was cut by 5 bases, the J end by 0 bases, with 8 bases between. The CDR3, as DNA: TGTGCCAGCAGCTTCGTGGGCTCCTACAATGAGCAGTTCTTC. Encoded protein: CASSFVGSYNEQFF.

This clonotype was seen a few times. A single base separates this from a much larger clone, so it may be a read error. V and J are TRBV12-3 or TRBV12-4 and TRBJ2-5, with TRBD1 identical over 8 bases. The V segment lost 6 bases and the J segment 5 bases; nucleotides outside the gene matches: 8. This CDR3 region has 14 residues. Written as DNA, the CDR3 is TGTGCCAGCAGGCTCCGACAGGGGAGCGAGACCCAGTACTTC. Translated, it gives CASRLRQGSETQYF.

This chain joins TRBV29-1 and TRBJ1-2, with no clear D. The germline gives CDR1 SQVTM, CDR2 ANQGSEA. Trimming pared 0 bases from V and 4 bases from J, leaving 6 bases between. There are 12 residues in the CDR3. CDR3 DNA sequence: TGCAGCGTTGAAGAGGGCTCCTATGGCTACACCTTC. Its protein product is CSVEEGSYGYTF.

The rearrangement joins TRBV6-6 to TRBJ1-3; no clear D. This CDR3 is 15 amino acids long. V was pared by 0 bases and J by 2 bases, with 8 bases between. CDR1 and CDR2 from the germline V gene are MNHNY and SVGAGI (reference sequence). CDR3 bases: TGTGCCAGCAGTTACTCAGGGAACGCTGGAAACACCATATATTTT. Amino acid sequence: CASSYSGNAGNTIYF.

There are a few counts of this clonotype. The chain is built from TRBV28 and TRBJ1-2, with a weak D call TRBD1 (5 bases). The ends were cut back, 7 bases at V and 7 bases at J, with 16 bases in the middle. The germline CDR1 and CDR2 sequences are MDHEN and SYDVKM. CDR3 length equals 13 residues. The CDR3 sequence is CASTTSPGAGYTF. CDR3 bases: TGTGCCAGCACCACGAGCCCCGGGGCTGGCTACACCTTC.

The J gene is TRBJ2-1, the V gene TRBV7-7; D ambiguous. This CDR3 is 15 amino acids long. V shed 4 bases and J shed 9 bases, with 19 bases lying between them. Germline CDR1 reads SSHAT; CDR2 reads FNYEAQ (reference sequence). CDR3 DNA sequence: TGTGCCAGCAGCTCCTCCCTCACGGTGGGCGGTGAGCAGTTCTTC. Protein sequence: CASSSSLTVGGEQFF.

In its sample, this clonotype was seen many times. V is TRBV2 and J is TRBJ2-3; TRBD2 matches 10 bases. J gave up 0 bases and V 7 bases, and 4 bases lay outside the gene matches. CDR1 and CDR2 (germline): SNHLY, FYNNEI. This CDR3 comprises 15 residues. Here the CDR3 DNA reads TGTGCCAGCAAAGAGCGGGGGGGAAGCACAGATACGCAGTATTTT. Its protein is CASKERGGSTDTQYF. Full variable domain (remainder filled in from reference TRBV2 and TRBJ2-3): EPEVTQTPSHQVTQMGQEVILRCVPISNHLYFYWYRQILGQKVEFLVSFYNNEISEKSEIFDDQFSVERPDGSNFTLKIRSTKLEDSAMYFCASKERGGSTDTQYFGPGTRLTVL.

This clonotype was detected a few times. The chain links TRBV11-2 to TRBJ2-2; 8 bases align to TRBD1. Germline assignment: CDR1 SGHAT and CDR2 FQNNGV. This CDR3 spans 17 amino acids. The V gene end was trimmed by 0 bases and the J gene end by 5 bases; junction bases not matched to a gene: 8. The CDR3 reads CASSLDLRGQRTGELFF. The DNA for the CDR3 is TGTGCCAGCAGCTTAGATCTCAGGGGGCAACGAACCGGGGAGCTGTTTTTT.

This clonotype showed up just a few times. The chain recombines TRBV7-9 with TRBJ1-2; D is ambiguous. V lost 2 bases and J 6 bases, leaving 10 bases between the germline ends. The germline CDR1 and CDR2 sequences are SEHNR and FQNEAQ (reference sequence). This CDR3 is 13 amino acids long. CDR3 protein: CASSLTDRHGYTF. In nucleotides, the CDR3 is TGTGCCAGCAGCTTAACAGATCGTCATGGCTACACCTTC.

This clonotype was detected a few times. Possible read error: a much larger clone is one base away. V and J are TRBV7-2 and TRBJ1-2, with no clear D. V dropped 1 base and J dropped 7 bases, with 13 bases sitting between them. The CDR3 is 14 residues long. CDR1 is SGHTA and CDR2 is FQGNSA in the germline V gene. The DNA of the CDR3 is TGTGCCAGCAGCTTAGAGGCGGGAGGCCGTGGCTACACCTTC. Translating gives CASSLEAGGRGYTF.

This clonotype has only a few counts. The chain couples TRBV3-1 to TRBJ2-5; perhaps TRBD2 as D (7 bases). This CDR3 comprises 17 residues. Germline CDR1 LGHDT, CDR2 YNNKEL (reference sequence). Trimming removed 4 bases from V and 11 bases from J, with 29 bases in between. The CDR3 sequence is CASSLWGGPTQRGEQYF. The CDR3, as DNA: TGTGCCAGCAGCCTTTGGGGGGGCCCGACGCAGAGGGGTGAGCAGTACTTC.

The CDR3 here is CASSTLAGDSAEAFF. For the CDR3, the DNA is TGTGCCAGCAGCACCCTGGCAGGGGATAGCGCTGAAGCTTTCTTT. The genes are TRBV5-5 and TRBJ1-1, with D possibly TRBD1 on 6 matching bases. Germline V lookup: CDR1 SGHKS, CDR2 YYEKEE (reference sequence). This CDR3 has 15 amino acids. V was pared by 4 bases and J by 6 bases, with 19 bases between. Complete variable domain (other parts from reference TRBV5-5 and TRBJ1-1): DAGVTQSPTHLIKTRGQQVTLRCSPISGHKSVSWYQQVLGQGPQFIFQYYEKEERGRGNFPDRFSARQFPNYSSELNVNALLLGDSALYLCASSTLAGDSAEAFFGQGTRLTVV.

This rearrangement joins TRBV7-2 to TRBJ2-3; TRBD1 is a possible D gene (8 bases). The V gene lost 1 base and the J gene lost 7 bases, with 18 bases spanning the gap. The CDR3 covers 16 residues. Germline CDR1 SGHTA, CDR2 FQGNSA. The CDR3 nucleotides are TGTGCCAGCAGCTTAGGTGGACAGGGAGGGATGAATACGCAGTATTTT. This translates into CASSLGGQGGMNTQYF.

This clonotype showed up many times. V and J are TRBV9 and TRBJ2-7, with D possibly being TRBD1 (6 bases). V was pared by 4 bases and J by 3 bases, with 17 bases between. Germline CDR1 is SGDLS and CDR2 is YYNGEE. The CDR3 contains 15 residues. CDR3 DNA: TGTGCCAGCAGCATCCGATCAGGGGTTGGCTACGAGCAGTACTTC. Protein: CASSIRSGVGYEQYF. Complete variable domain (other parts from reference TRBV9 and TRBJ2-7): DSGVTQTPKHLITATGQRVTLRCSPRSGDLSVYWYQQSLDQGLQFLIQYYNGEERAKGNILERFSAQQFPDLHSELNLSSLELGDSALYFCASSIRSGVGYEQYFGPGTRLTVT.

This clonotype appeared many times. This chain connects TRBV2 to TRBJ2-2; D is unresolved. V dropped 3 bases and J dropped 4 bases, with 6 bases sitting between them. The V gene's germline CDR1 is SNHLY and CDR2 FYNNEI. CDR3 length equals 13 residues. The CDR3 sequence is CASSEVGTGELFF. CDR3 bases: TGTGCCAGCAGTGAGGTGGGCACCGGGGAGCTGTTTTTT.

The sample holds many counts of this clonotype. The CDR3 sequence is CASATGTVDYEQYF. The CDR3 region has the DNA TGTGCCAGCGCCACCGGGACAGTGGACTACGAGCAGTACTTC. The rearrangement uses TRBV5-5 and TRBJ2-7; 7 bases map to TRBD1. In germline, CDR1 is SGHKS, CDR2 YYEKEE (reference sequence). V lost 7 bases, J lost 3 bases, and 10 bases stayed unmatched. This CDR3 is 14 amino acids long.

This clonotype has only a few counts. This may stem from a read error, because a much larger clone lies one nucleotide away. The chain carries TRBV7-2 and TRBJ1-6, with D perhaps matching TRBD1 (6 bases). Germline lookup yields CDR1 SGHTA and CDR2 FQGNSA. This CDR3 comprises 16 residues. CDR3 residues: CASSLVRGGSGSPPHF. CDR3 coding DNA: TGTGCCAGCAGCTTAGTGAGGGGGGGCAGTGGTTCACCCCCCCACTTT.

The V and J genes are TRBV5-1 and TRBJ1-2; 7 nucleotides match TRBD1. Germline V gene data show CDR1 as SGHRS and CDR2 as YFSETQ. The length of the CDR3 is 16 residues. V was pared by 4 bases and J by 4 bases, with 13 bases of the junction left unmatched. CDR3 region: CASSTDPGQLIYGYTF. The CDR3 DNA reads TGCGCCAGCAGCACGGACCCGGGACAGCTTATCTATGGCTACACCTTC.

This clonotype was detected many times. V usage is TRBV27 and J usage is TRBJ2-1; 8 positions agree with TRBD1. The CDR3 length is 12 residues. Trimming at V came to 3 bases and at J to 8 bases, leaving 0 bases not matched to a gene. CDR1 is MNHEY and CDR2 is SMNVEV in the germline V gene (reference sequence). The DNA of the CDR3 is TGTGCCAGCAGTTTCAGGGGGCATGAGCAGTTCTTC. Translating gives CASSFRGHEQFF.

This clonotype was recorded at least ten times. This chain connects TRBV6-2 or TRBV6-3 to TRBJ2-1; D is uncertain. CDR3 length: 14 amino acids. The ends were cut back, 0 bases at V and 7 bases at J, with 10 bases in the middle. Germline V gives CDR1 MNHEY, CDR2 SVGEGT. The CDR3 sequence: CASSYSGRLNEQFF. The CDR3 coding sequence is TGTGCCAGCAGTTACTCGGGTCGGCTTAATGAGCAGTTCTTC.

The chain has TRBV24-1 and TRBJ1-6; D perhaps matches TRBD1 (5 bases). Germline V gene lookup returns CDR1 KGHDR and CDR2 SFDVKD. The CDR3 loop spans 13 amino acids. V gave up 5 bases and J gave up 10 bases, with 11 bases separating them. The CDR3 protein is CATSAGGQSPLHF. The CDR3 bases are TGTGCCACCAGTGCCGGGGGTCAATCACCCCTCCACTTT.

In regard to this clonotype: The junction differs from germline at one of its ends, possibly a read error. The chain joins TRBV6-5 to TRBJ1-5, with D possibly being TRBD1 (5 bases). This CDR3 is built from 13 residues. Germline V gene lookup returns CDR1 MNHEY and CDR2 SVGAGI. CDR3 loop: CANSPPGHQPQHF. The DNA for the CDR3 is TGTGCCAACAGTCCCCCGGGGCATCAGCCCCAGCATTTT.

V is TRBV20-1 and J is TRBJ2-5; the D is unclear. The ends were cut back, 5 bases at V and 0 bases at J, with 7 bases in the middle. Germline V gives CDR1 DFQATT, CDR2 SNEGSKA (reference sequence). This CDR3 has 12 residues. The CDR3 sequence is CSARQYQETQYF. The CDR3 DNA sequence: TGCAGTGCTCGTCAGTACCAAGAGACCCAGTACTTC.

With respect to this clonotype: A read error is possible here, since a much larger clone lies one base away. The V and J genes are TRBV20-1 and TRBJ2-7; D may be TRBD1 (5 bases). Trimming cost V 2 bases and J 7 bases, with 12 bases left between them. Germline V gene data show CDR1 as DFQATT and CDR2 as SNEGSKA (reference sequence). This CDR3 spans 12 amino acids. The DNA of the CDR3 is TGCAGTGCTAGATCAGGGAACAATGAGCAGTACTTC. Translated, it gives CSARSGNNEQYF.

This clonotype was seen more than once but under ten times. V usage is TRBV11-2 and J usage is TRBJ1-1; D is uncertain. Trimming cost V 5 bases and J 1 base, with 11 bases left between them. Germline lookup yields CDR1 SGHAT and CDR2 FQNNGV. CDR3 size: 14 residues. The CDR3: CASSVTLQNTEAFF. The CDR3 nucleotides are TGTGCCAGCAGCGTAACATTACAGAACACTGAAGCTTTCTTT.

This clonotype turned up a few times. This chain connects TRBV5-1 to TRBJ1-2, with 7 bases fitting TRBD1. Unmatched junction bases numbered 5, after V lost 0 bases and J lost 6 bases. Germline assignment: CDR1 SGHRS and CDR2 YFSETQ. The CDR3 consists of 14 residues. The CDR3: CASSLGQGGNGYTF. The CDR3 DNA reads TGCGCCAGCAGCTTGGGACAGGGCGGGAATGGCTACACCTTC.

This clonotype has a count of ten or more. The V call is TRBV12-3 or TRBV12-4, the J call TRBJ2-7; D is undetermined. The CDR3 consists of 13 residues. Trimming cost V 3 bases and J 1 base, with 7 bases left between them. This CDR3 reads CASSFSDSYEQYF. The CDR3, as DNA: TGTGCCAGCAGTTTTTCCGATTCCTACGAGCAGTACTTC.

A note on this clonotype: A much larger clone lies a single base off, so this may be a read error. The CDR3 nucleotides read TGCAGTGCTACAATTCAACTTACTCAGGATCGGTACTTC. This sequence encodes CSATIQLTQDRYF. The gene calls are TRBV20-1 and TRBJ2-5; D remains ambiguous. The V gene lost 4 bases and the J gene lost 13 bases, with 22 bases spanning the gap. The CDR3 sequence is 13 residues long. Germline CDR1 reads DFQATT; CDR2 reads SNEGSKA (reference sequence).

The gene calls are TRBV4-1 and TRBJ2-3; 7 nucleotides match TRBD2. The junction had 12 bases not matched to a gene; V was cut back by 0 bases and J by 6 bases. The CDR3 is 17 residues long. The germline V gene has CDR1 MGHRA and CDR2 YSYEKL. As DNA, the CDR3 is TGCGCCAGCAGCCAAGAGGGATCGAGCGGGGATTACGATACGCAGTATTTT. Its protein is CASSQEGSSGDYDTQYF.

Of note for this clonotype: This may arise from a read error, as a much more abundant clone is one base away. The chain links TRBV9 to TRBJ2-1; TRBD2 matches at 12 bases. The J segment lost 15 bases and the V segment lost 2 bases, leaving 9 bases of the junction unmatched. Germline CDR1 is SGDLS and CDR2 is YYNGEE. The CDR3 spans 14 residues. The CDR3, as DNA: TGTGCCAGCAGCGTCACTAGCGGGGGGTACCGGTTGTTCTTC. It encodes CASSVTSGGYRLFF.